Listed below are T cell receptor beta chains from one sample, sequenced in a study of T cell responses to AZD1222 COVID-19 vaccine. Libraries were prepared by immunoSEQ multiplex PCR; TCRdb keeps only in-frame clonotypes and omits some of them. Here the sample spans some 120,000 clones, around 90% being singletons. The material was peripheral blood, obtained 28 days after the second AZD1222 dose. These receptors were obtained from an adult who received the AZD1222 COVID-19 vaccine. Both conserved end residues are part of each CDR3. The order of the fields is J gene, V gene, D gene, CDR3 protein. The D gene is left open where the match is weak.

j_gene: TRBJ2-5; v_gene: TRBV25-1; d_gene: NA; CDR3aa: CASSESGTIETQYF
j_gene: TRBJ2-7; v_gene: TRBV4-1; d_gene: NA; CDR3aa: CASSQEPTGTYEQYF
j_gene: TRBJ1-2; v_gene: TRBV29-1; d_gene: TRBD1; CDR3aa: CSVADRGLNGYTF
j_gene: TRBJ2-7; v_gene: TRBV30; d_gene: NA; CDR3aa: CAWRQESFSYEQYF
j_gene: TRBJ1-1; v_gene: TRBV6-2/TRBV6-3; d_gene: NA; CDR3aa: CASTPGSGRGPTEAFF
j_gene: TRBJ2-1; v_gene: TRBV21-1; d_gene: NA; CDR3aa: CASSRGLANGSEQFF
j_gene: TRBJ2-5; v_gene: TRBV18; d_gene: TRBD1; CDR3aa: CASSPRQGMGETQYF
j_gene: TRBJ2-2; v_gene: TRBV27; d_gene: TRBD2; CDR3aa: CASNQRGTGELFF
j_gene: TRBJ1-1; v_gene: TRBV19; d_gene: NA; CDR3aa: CASSKLQGTGNTEAFF
j_gene: TRBJ2-1; v_gene: TRBV12-5; d_gene: NA; CDR3aa: CASGLLTYNEQFF
j_gene: TRBJ2-1; v_gene: TRBV6-2/TRBV6-3; d_gene: TRBD2; CDR3aa: CASSYSPAGGLNEQFF
j_gene: TRBJ1-2; v_gene: TRBV18; d_gene: NA; CDR3aa: CASSDSWGYTF
j_gene: TRBJ1-1; v_gene: TRBV18; d_gene: NA; CDR3aa: CASSQGIGTEAFF
j_gene: TRBJ1-2; v_gene: TRBV5-8; d_gene: NA; CDR3aa: CASSRDAFYGYTF
j_gene: TRBJ1-1; v_gene: TRBV6-5; d_gene: NA; CDR3aa: CASTLIPDPNTEAFF
j_gene: TRBJ2-1; v_gene: TRBV29-1; d_gene: TRBD2; CDR3aa: CSVDSGRASYNEQFF
j_gene: TRBJ1-2; v_gene: TRBV11-3; d_gene: NA; CDR3aa: CASSGPGRSHGYTF
j_gene: TRBJ1-5; v_gene: TRBV5-1; d_gene: NA; CDR3aa: CASSAGQNQPQHF
j_gene: TRBJ1-1; v_gene: TRBV7-9; d_gene: TRBD1; CDR3aa: CASRDTGTGYTEAFF
j_gene: TRBJ2-3; v_gene: TRBV7-2; d_gene: TRBD1; CDR3aa: CASSLAGGRAAGGTQYF
j_gene: TRBJ1-6; v_gene: TRBV18; d_gene: NA; CDR3aa: CASSTPGTTNSPLHF
j_gene: TRBJ1-6; v_gene: TRBV29-1; d_gene: NA; CDR3aa: CSVGTGSLNSPLHF
j_gene: TRBJ2-7; v_gene: TRBV2; d_gene: NA; CDR3aa: CASSELRNSYEQYF
j_gene: TRBJ2-7; v_gene: TRBV4-2; d_gene: NA; CDR3aa: CASAHGEQATSYEQYF
j_gene: TRBJ2-1; v_gene: TRBV4-2; d_gene: TRBD2; CDR3aa: CASSPLGGGHNEQFF
j_gene: TRBJ2-7; v_gene: TRBV15; d_gene: NA; CDR3aa: CATSRDRAGEQYF
j_gene: TRBJ1-2; v_gene: TRBV11-2; d_gene: NA; CDR3aa: CASSLGGPGLEDGYTF
j_gene: TRBJ2-7; v_gene: TRBV10-3; d_gene: TRBD2; CDR3aa: CAISGGGGDYEQYF
j_gene: TRBJ2-4; v_gene: TRBV6-6; d_gene: NA; CDR3aa: CAAESQSKNIQYF
j_gene: TRBJ1-5; v_gene: TRBV24-1; d_gene: NA; CDR3aa: CATSDVRGVGSNQPQHF
j_gene: TRBJ1-3; v_gene: TRBV19; d_gene: NA; CDR3aa: CASSTGLNSGNTIYF
j_gene: TRBJ1-5; v_gene: TRBV30; d_gene: NA; CDR3aa: CAWRGSGGNQPQHF
j_gene: TRBJ1-4; v_gene: TRBV6-5; d_gene: NA; CDR3aa: CATQRGRVEKLFF
j_gene: TRBJ2-1; v_gene: TRBV5-5; d_gene: TRBD2; CDR3aa: CASSLEASGGYNEQFF
j_gene: TRBJ2-7; v_gene: TRBV5-1; d_gene: TRBD2; CDR3aa: CASSLDGGGEQYF
j_gene: TRBJ2-7; v_gene: TRBV6-5; d_gene: NA; CDR3aa: CASSPVEALSYEQYF
j_gene: TRBJ1-1; v_gene: TRBV9; d_gene: NA; CDR3aa: CASSDVGGGTEAFF
j_gene: TRBJ1-1; v_gene: TRBV2; d_gene: TRBD1; CDR3aa: CASKQGALGNTEAFF
j_gene: TRBJ1-4; v_gene: TRBV7-6; d_gene: TRBD1; CDR3aa: CASSLGGTGGQGNEKLFF
j_gene: TRBJ2-2; v_gene: TRBV7-9; d_gene: TRBD2; CDR3aa: CASQGLANTGELFF
j_gene: TRBJ2-3; v_gene: TRBV6-5; d_gene: NA; CDR3aa: CASTPGRTDTQYF
j_gene: TRBJ2-3; v_gene: TRBV30; d_gene: TRBD2; CDR3aa: CAWSQSRVAGTDTQYF
j_gene: TRBJ2-7; v_gene: TRBV7-9; d_gene: NA; CDR3aa: CASSDDGQSYEQYF
j_gene: TRBJ1-1; v_gene: TRBV3-1/TRBV3-2; d_gene: NA; CDR3aa: CASSPLWQRNTEAFF